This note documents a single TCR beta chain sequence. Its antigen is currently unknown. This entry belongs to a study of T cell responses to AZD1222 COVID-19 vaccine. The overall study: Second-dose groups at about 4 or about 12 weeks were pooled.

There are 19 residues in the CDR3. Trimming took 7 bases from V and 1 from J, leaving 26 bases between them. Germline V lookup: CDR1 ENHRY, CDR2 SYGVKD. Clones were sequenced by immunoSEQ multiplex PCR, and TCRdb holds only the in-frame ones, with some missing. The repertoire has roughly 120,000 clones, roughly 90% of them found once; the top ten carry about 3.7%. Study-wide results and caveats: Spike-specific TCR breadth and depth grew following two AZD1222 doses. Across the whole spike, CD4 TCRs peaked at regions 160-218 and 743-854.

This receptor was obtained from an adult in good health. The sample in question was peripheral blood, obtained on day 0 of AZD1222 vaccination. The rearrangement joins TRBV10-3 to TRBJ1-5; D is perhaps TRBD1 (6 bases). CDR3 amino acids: CAITTGQNGLLLSNQPQHF. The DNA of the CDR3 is TGTGCCATCACCACGGGACAAAATGGCCTCCTACTAAGCAATCAGCCCCAGCATTTT.